This T cell receptor (beta chain) was sequenced during a study of T cells and Merkel cell carcinoma outcomes. General study results and limits: Repertoire plus T-cell density reportedly predicted Merkel cell carcinoma outcomes.

Sequenced by immunoSEQ multiplex PCR; TCRdb stores in-frame clones only, minus some. Here the sample spans under 25,000 clones, roughly 80% being singletons. Concerning this clone itself: Its cognate antigen is unknown.

The CDR3 consists of 15 residues. In germline, CDR1 is SGHRS, CDR2 YFSETQ. The ends lost 4 bases at V and 6 bases at J; junction bases unmatched: 10. The V gene is TRBV5-1, the J gene TRBJ2-7; 10 nucleotides align to TRBD1. This clonotype was obtained from a human donor with Merkel cell carcinoma. Sequenced material: tumor tissue from Merkel cell carcinoma. CDR3 region: CASSPTGQGKSEQYF. The CDR3 DNA reads as TGCGCCAGCAGCCCCACGGGACAGGGGAAGTCCGAGCAGTACTTC.